The 12 T cell receptor beta chains below come from one sample, sequenced in a study of PD-1 blockade in classical Hodgkin lymphoma. Profiled with immunoSEQ multiplex PCR; TCRdb holds only in-frame clones, not every one. The sample records roughly 7,000 clones, about 78% being singletons. Time point given: newly diagnosed, previously untreated cHL patient sample. The sequenced material came from peripheral blood mononuclear cells (PBMCs). The source is a human donor with classical Hodgkin lymphoma.

The V and J genes are TRBV5-4 and TRBJ2-3, with 11 bases that match TRBD2. The CDR3 totals 17 residues. J was trimmed by 0 bases and V by 1 base; bases with no gene match: 4. The V gene's germline CDR1 is SGHNT and CDR2 YYREEE (reference sequence). The chain's CDR3 is CASSLTSGGASTDTQYF. The CDR3 DNA is TGTGCCAGCAGCTTGACTAGCGGGGGTGCTAGCACAGATACGCAGTATTTT.

The chain is built from TRBV2 and TRBJ1-2; no reliable D call. From germline, CDR1 is SNHLY and CDR2 FYNNEI. The germline V and J ends were trimmed by 4 bases and 4 bases, with 13 bases remaining between them. The CDR3 spans 14 residues. CDR3: CASSGLRGTYGYTF. The CDR3 DNA reads as TGTGCCAGCAGTGGTCTTCGGGGTACCTATGGCTACACCTTC.

This chain connects TRBV18 to TRBJ1-1, with D perhaps matching TRBD1 (6 bases). The CDR3 contains 14 residues. Germline V gives CDR1 KGHSH, CDR2 LQKENI. Between the trimmed V and J ends, which lost 6 bases and 1 base, there was a span of 12 bases. CDR3 DNA: TGTGCCAGCTCGCCGGACAGTGCGAACACTGAAGCTTTCTTT. It codes for CASSPDSANTEAFF.

The chain links TRBV5-6 to TRBJ2-5; a weak D match, TRBD1 (6 bases). The CDR3 sequence is 14 residues long. Germline loops: CDR1 SGHDT, CDR2 YYEEEE. The ends were cut back, 3 bases at V and 5 bases at J, with 14 bases in the middle. CDR3 coding DNA: TGTGCCAGCAGCTCCTTACAGGGCGGCGAGACCCAGTACTTC. This codes for CASSSLQGGETQYF.

The V call is TRBV11-2, the J call TRBJ2-7; D ambiguous. Between the trimmed V and J ends, which lost 4 bases and 4 bases, there was a span of 8 bases. Per germline, CDR1 SGHAT and CDR2 FQNNGV. There are 12 residues in the CDR3. CDR3 bases: TGTGCCAGCAGCTCTACCAGTTACGAGCAGTACTTC. Translating it yields CASSSTSYEQYF.

The chain combines TRBV2 with TRBJ1-2, with 8 nucleotides matching TRBD1. CDR1 is SNHLY and CDR2 is FYNNEI in the germline V gene. Germline trimming cut 3 bases from V and 4 bases from J; bases unmatched to any gene: 7. CDR3 length equals 15 residues. CDR3 region: CASSDSDRGPYGYTF. For the CDR3, the DNA is TGTGCCAGCAGTGACTCCGACAGGGGCCCCTATGGCTACACCTTC.

The V gene is TRBV18, the J gene TRBJ2-7; D ambiguous. The V gene's germline CDR1 is KGHSH and CDR2 LQKENI. The CDR3 runs to 13 residues. Between the trimmed V and J ends, which lost 0 bases and 2 bases, there was a span of 5 bases. CDR3 amino acids: CASSPPGTYEQYF. CDR3 DNA: TGTGCCAGCTCACCACCAGGCACCTACGAGCAGTACTTC.

The sample holds one count of this clone. Written as DNA, the CDR3 is TGTGCCAGCAGTGAATTAAGCGGGGGCCCCACAGATACGCAGTATTTT. Residues: CASSELSGGPTDTQYF. The gene calls are TRBV6-1 and TRBJ2-3, with TRBD2 identical over 8 bases. Germline lookup yields CDR1 MNHNS and CDR2 SASEGT. The CDR3 contains 16 residues. J lost 2 bases, V lost 2 bases, and 6 bases had no gene match.

The chain uses TRBV28 and TRBJ2-3; no clear D gene. Trimming left V 4 bases short and J 0 bases short, with 8 bases between. The CDR3 is 14 residues long. From germline, CDR1 is MDHEN and CDR2 SYDVKM. The chain's CDR3 is CASSSDPSTDTQYF. CDR3 coding DNA: TGTGCCAGCAGTTCCGATCCTAGCACAGATACGCAGTATTTT.

V usage is TRBV7-8 and J usage is TRBJ2-1; 7 bases are shared with TRBD1. Germline V gene lookup returns CDR1 SGHVS and CDR2 FQNEAQ. This CDR3 region has 14 residues. V lost 3 bases, J lost 4 bases, and 3 bases stayed unmatched. This chain's CDR3 is CASSLGDRYNEQFF. In DNA form, the CDR3 reads TGTGCCAGCAGCTTGGGGGACAGATACAATGAGCAGTTCTTC.

The V call is TRBV11-2, the J call TRBJ1-3, with 8 positions matching TRBD1. Germline V gene data show CDR1 as SGHAT and CDR2 as FQNNGV. The J segment lost 4 bases and the V segment lost 3 bases, leaving 5 bases of the junction unmatched. The CDR3 is made up of 15 amino acids. The CDR3 protein is CASSFLRGQGNTIYF. DNA of the CDR3: TGTGCCAGCAGCTTCCTCAGGGGGCAAGGAAACACCATATATTTT.

The chain employs TRBV30 and TRBJ1-5; no clear D. Germline V gene sequence: CDR1 GTSNPN, CDR2 SVGIG (reference sequence). V lost 4 bases to trimming and J lost 2 bases, with 9 bases between them. The CDR3 is 13 residues long. Here the CDR3 DNA reads TGTGCCTGGACACTTGGGGGCAATCAGCCCCAGCATTTT. This gives the protein CAWTLGGNQPQHF.